These T cell receptor beta chains were read from a single sample in a study of T cells in Graves' hyperthyroidism and ophthalmopathy. Via MiXCR, TCRdb re-called the multiplex PCR reads, giving one row per CDR3 protein. The repertoire holds about 610,000 distinct CDR3 sequences, with roughly 14% as singletons. Material: blood. Source of these receptors: a woman between 40 and 50 years old with Graves' ophthalmopathy. The conserved cysteine and the conserved F or W are not part of the CDR3 here. Where a row states a size, it is once, few, many or the class of an expanded clone; other rows omit it.

J gene,V gene,clone size,CDR3 protein
TRBJ2-5,TRBV28,many,GSGRAAETQY
TRBJ2-5,TRBV9,-,ASSDRRGETQY
TRBJ1-1,TRBV3-1,-,ASSQRSPNTEAF
TRBJ1-2,TRBV15,many,ATSSSRYRGHYGYT
TRBJ1-1,TRBV27,many,ASSALQVMNTEAF
TRBJ1-2,TRBV6-5,many,ASSYGNRGGYT
TRBJ1-5,TRBV28,many,ASRLVSVTQPQH
TRBJ2-4,TRBV12-3/TRBV12-4,-,ASKDGGTGIQY
TRBJ1-1,TRBV14,-,ASSQVGGAAEAF
TRBJ2-5,TRBV18,few,ASSLLAGLKAETQY
TRBJ1-1,TRBV30,many,AWTQGTEAF
TRBJ1-1,TRBV19,-,ASSIAGTVNTEAF
TRBJ2-5,TRBV24-1,many,ATSDLSAGGQETQY
TRBJ1-5,TRBV19,-,ASSGQFVPNQPQH
TRBJ1-1,TRBV6-1,-,ASRPGTTGTTEAF
TRBJ2-7,TRBV7-8,many,ASSLASSGAAYEQY
TRBJ2-7,TRBV11-3,many,ASSLFGESNEQY
TRBJ2-7,TRBV7-3,many,ASSFQAGGEQY
TRBJ1-2,TRBV7-2,-,ASSLARGGINYGYT
TRBJ2-7,TRBV28,few,ASSLSGLAGLNEQY
TRBJ1-6,TRBV6-2/TRBV6-3,-,ASSYGPYSPLH
TRBJ1-2,TRBV30,-,AWSVRVASPGGYT
TRBJ1-5,TRBV28,many,ASSLDWSGTGDQPQH
TRBJ1-5,TRBV16,many,ASSQSTGNQPQH
TRBJ1-3,TRBV29-1,many,SGRGGGNTIY
TRBJ2-2,TRBV7-8,many,ARGNPNTGELF
TRBJ2-7,TRBV20-1,many,SAQKGVSYEQY
TRBJ2-5,TRBV2,many,ASSEWTGSETQY
TRBJ2-7,TRBV13,many,ASSPRTGEQY
TRBJ1-6,TRBV27,many,ASGVRLGTANSPLH